This T cell receptor beta chain stems from a study of molecular identifiers for immune sequencing clone quantification (dated by TCRdb to the late 2010s). With respect to the entire study: For a replicate experiment, RNA from approximately 20,000 or 100,000 naive CD8 T cells was divided into five aliquots, of which four were sequenced. The study was a methods study using CD8 T cells to benchmark molecular-identifier clustering-based TCR repertoire sequencing (MIDCIRS) and TCR RNA copy counting. What the authors observed across the whole study: When barcode sub-clustering was omitted, TCR diversity was inflated by chimeric consensus sequences, with chimeras reaching as high as 47%. Modeling gave about 3.2 recovered TCR RNA copies per cell versus around 9.9 by digital PCR, implying 25% to 30% capture efficiency. Highly expanded clone sizes could be underestimated if identical TCR molecules share a barcode. Spiked-in Jurkat TCR RNA (approximately 10 copies' worth), which is not part of the donor repertoire, was contained in the naive libraries. Even against a background of about a million naive CD8 T cells, spiked-in Jurkat TCR RNA amounting to a single cell's worth was reported to be detectable. In CMV-specific effector cells, over 99% of molecules were held by clones above 20 RNA copies, whereas under 1% of molecules were held by such clones in naive cells.

CDR1 is given as MNHNS and CDR2 as SASEGT, both from the germline V gene. Counted from cysteine to phenylalanine, this CDR3 has 15 amino acids. Only the CDR3 portion is preserved as DNA: 45 bases, with reading frame beginning at the first base. V loses 4 bases, J loses 4 bases, and the germline ends lie 16 bases apart. Libraries of naive CD8 T cells were built from approximately 20,000 to 1,000,000 sorted cells, with 10%, 30% or 50% of the purified RNA used. On a BD FACSAria II, naive CD8 T cells were FACS-sorted as CD8+CD4-CCR7+CD45RA+ and collected into RLT Plus buffer. To test detection sensitivity, Jurkat RNA equal to over nine TCR copies was added to samples of about 19,000-1,100,000 naive CD8 T cells. CD8 T cells were enriched with RosetteSep CD8+ T Cell Enrichment Cocktail and Ficoll-Paque, followed by ACK red cell lysis. To prepare the library, PCR was applied. TCRdb lists the instrument as Illumina HiSeq 4000. Bulk TCR libraries were prepared as previously described, using TCR primers listed in Table S5. The Qiagen AllPrep DNA/RNA kit was used to purify total RNA. Reads from multiple sequencing runs of the same library were pooled before analysis. The authors' pipeline ran thus. Only reads with exact TCR constant sequence were kept, trimmed to 150 nt, and grouped by their 12-nt molecular barcodes. Reads within each barcode group were sub-clustered using a 15% Levenshtein threshold, and quality-weighted consensus sequences were constructed for each RNA molecule. Non-functional sequences were filtered out, along with any lower-count sequence sitting one edit away from another sequence. Barcode sub-clusters with fewer than 20% of the maximum read count were removed, based on fitting two negative binomial distributions. In-frame beta chains were kept once TCRdb had trimmed the public reads at Q25 with fastp and called clones with MiXCR. Rows with a matching CDR3 protein are joined into one entry that keeps the most common DNA and genes. TCRdb's processing, not the authors', yielded these V and J calls. Across this sample there are around 480,000 distinct CDR3 sequences, with roughly 23% seen only once. The top ten constitute 0.65% to 0.95% of the sample.

This clonotype turned up a few times. Its antigen remains undetermined. Per-nucleotide qualities are absent, and no much larger clonotype sits a single base away. Source material: naive CD8+ T cells from blood, with Jurkat cell RNA spiked in. The cell subset or site label corresponds to: FACS-sorted CD8+CD4-CCR7+CD45RA+ naive T cells. This chain is built from TRBV6-1 and TRBJ1-1, and possibly TRBD1, on 5 matching bases. The clonotype was recovered from a human donor in good health. Some libraries in this study had Jurkat cell RNA spiked in. The DNA sequence is TGTGCCAGCAGTGTAGGTTGGGGGATGAGCACTGAAGCTTTCTTT. The encoded protein is CASSVGWGMSTEAFF.